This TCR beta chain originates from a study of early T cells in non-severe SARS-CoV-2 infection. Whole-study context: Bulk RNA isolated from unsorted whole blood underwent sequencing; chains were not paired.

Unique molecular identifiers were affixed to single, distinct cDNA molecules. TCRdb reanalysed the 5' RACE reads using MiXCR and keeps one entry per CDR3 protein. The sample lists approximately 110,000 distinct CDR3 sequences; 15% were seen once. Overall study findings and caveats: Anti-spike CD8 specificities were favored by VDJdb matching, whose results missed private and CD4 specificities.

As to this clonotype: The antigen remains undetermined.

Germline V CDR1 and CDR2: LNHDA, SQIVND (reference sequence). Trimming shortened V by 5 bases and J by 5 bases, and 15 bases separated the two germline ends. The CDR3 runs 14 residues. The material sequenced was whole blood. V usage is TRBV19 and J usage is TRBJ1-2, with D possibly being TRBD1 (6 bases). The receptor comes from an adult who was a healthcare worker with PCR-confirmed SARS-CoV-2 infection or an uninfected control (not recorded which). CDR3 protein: CASSGGQNPYGYTF. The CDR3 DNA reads TGTGCCAGTAGTGGGGGGCAGAACCCATATGGCTACACCTTC.